A selection of T cell receptor beta chains follows, all from one sample in a study of identical twins. TCRdb recomputed calls from the 5' RACE reads with MiXCR, one row per CDR3 protein. This table holds hundreds of thousands of distinct CDR3 sequences, roughly 20% found once. The sample also formed part of further work on T cells expressing NK-cell markers.

The material sequenced was PBMCs. The receptor set was obtained from a woman under 30 in good health. CDR3s include the opening cysteine and the closing phenylalanine or tryptophan. The D gene is left open where the match is weak. The size of a clone is reported for some rows only, either as once, few or many, or as a class for expanded clones.

>-|-|TRBV14|TRBJ1-1
TGTGCCAGCAGCCAAGATCCTGGCAGTGAAGCTTTCTTT
CASSQDPGSEAFF
>-|many|TRBV24-1|TRBJ1-5
TGTGCCACCACTGGACATCCTTTTAGAGGGAGCAATCAGCCCCAGCATTTT
CATTGHPFRGSNQPQHF
>-|many|TRBV27|TRBJ2-1
TGTGCCAGCGGGGAACCCTACAATGAGCAGTTCTTC
CASGEPYNEQFF
>-|-|TRBV6-5|TRBJ1-4
TGTGCCAGCAGTTACGGGGGTGGGGGAAATGAAAAACTGTTTTTT
CASSYGGGGNEKLFF
>TRBD1|-|TRBV29-1|TRBJ1-2
TGCAGTACCACCCGGGACAGGGGCGGGCATGGCTACACCTTC
CSTTRDRGGHGYTF
>-|few|TRBV29-1|TRBJ1-2
TGCAGCGTTGCGTGGGGAGGTGGCTACACCTTC
CSVAWGGGYTF
>TRBD1|-|TRBV25-1|TRBJ2-1
TGTGCCAGCAGTCCCCGGACAGGATCATACAATGAGCAGTTCTTC
CASSPRTGSYNEQFF
>-|few|TRBV30|TRBJ2-2
TGTGCCTATCACTCACCCCCTGCGAACACCGGGGAGCTGTTTTTT
CAYHSPPANTGELFF
>-|few|TRBV7-9|TRBJ2-1
TGTGCCAGCAGCTCCTTTAGCGGAAAAAGGTACAATGAGCAGTTCTTC
CASSSFSGKRYNEQFF
>-|few|TRBV6-5|TRBJ1-1
TGTGCCAGCAGTTACCGAGTAGACCGGACTGAAGCTTTCTTT
CASSYRVDRTEAFF
>-|few|TRBV20-1|TRBJ2-3
TGCAGTGCTAGAGATCCGAAGGGCAGCACAGATACGCAGTATTTT
CSARDPKGSTDTQYF
>TRBD1|few|TRBV5-1|TRBJ1-3
TGCGCCAGCAGACCTGGTCCGGGACAGGGGGCAAATGGAAACACCATATATTTT
CASRPGPGQGANGNTIYF
>TRBD2|few|TRBV12-3/TRBV12-4|TRBJ2-1
TGTGCCAGCAGTGTTGTCCCCCTAGCGGGAGGTTTCAATGAGCAGTTCTTC
CASSVVPLAGGFNEQFF
>-|-|TRBV3-1|TRBJ1-6
TGTGCCAGCAGCCTTGGGGGACACCCTTCTTCACCCCTCCACTTT
CASSLGGHPSSPLHF
>-|few|TRBV6-5|TRBJ1-3
TGTGCCAGCAGTTACGGGGGGGGGACTGGAAACACCATATATTTT
CASSYGGGTGNTIYF
>-|-|TRBV5-1|TRBJ2-6
TGCGCCAGCAGCTTGGACGGGGGAGGTGGGGCCAACGTCCTGACTTTC
CASSLDGGGGANVLTF
>-|-|TRBV12-3/TRBV12-4|TRBJ2-7
TGTGCCAGCAGTCCAACCCAACCTGGACGGGGAGAGCAGTACTTC
CASSPTQPGRGEQYF
>TRBD2|-|TRBV7-2|TRBJ2-7
TGTGCCAGCAGCCCGTTAGCGGGAGTAAGTGCCGAGCAGTACTTC
CASSPLAGVSAEQYF
>-|-|TRBV7-9|TRBJ2-3
TGTGCCAGCAGCTTATCGAATGGGGGTTCCAGGCAGTATTTT
CASSLSNGGSRQYF
>-|few|TRBV6-1|TRBJ2-5
TGTGCCAGCAGCCCCACGATGGGGGCAGAGACCCAGTACTTC
CASSPTMGAETQYF
>-|few|TRBV11-3|TRBJ1-2
TGTGCCAGCAGCCATCAGGGGAACTATGGCTACACCTTC
CASSHQGNYGYTF
>-|few|TRBV6-1|TRBJ2-5
TGTGCCAGCAGCCCGGTGGGGGGAGAGACCCAGTACTTC
CASSPVGGETQYF
>-|few|TRBV7-2|TRBJ2-3
TGTGCCAGCAGCTCAGCAACTGCAGATACGCAGTATTTT
CASSSATADTQYF
>TRBD1|-|TRBV29-1|TRBJ2-3
TGCAGCGTCGAAGTAGGACAGGCCAATTTT
CSVEVGQANF
>-|-|TRBV20-1|TRBJ2-7
TGCAGTGCGAGAACAGGGGACTGGCAGTACTTC
CSARTGDWQYF
>-|-|TRBV6-1|TRBJ2-4
TGTGCCGCCAAGGACACGGACATTCAGTACTTC
CAAKDTDIQYF
>-|few|TRBV29-1|TRBJ2-3
TGCAGCGTTGAAGAGGAGAAGAACGGCGATACGCAGTATTTT
CSVEEEKNGDTQYF
>-|many|TRBV7-8|TRBJ2-5
TGTGCCAGCAGCTCCGGACCATTACGAGAGACCCAGTACTTC
CASSSGPLRETQYF
>TRBD1|few|TRBV9|TRBJ1-2
TGTGCCAGCAGCGTAGCCGGGACAGCCTACTATGGCTACACCTTC
CASSVAGTAYYGYTF
>-|-|TRBV12-3/TRBV12-4|TRBJ1-3
TGTGCCAGCACTAGTATTGTTTCTGGAAACACCATATATTTT
CASTSIVSGNTIYF
>-|few|TRBV12-3/TRBV12-4|TRBJ1-1
TGTGCCAGCATCAGGGGTTTAGCGAACACTGAAGCTTTCTTT
CASIRGLANTEAFF
>TRBD2|-|TRBV5-1|TRBJ2-2
TGCGCCAGCAGCTTGGCTGGTAGCGGGGGCGATCTCACCGGGGAGCTGTTTTTT
CASSLAGSGGDLTGELFF
>-|few|TRBV6-2/TRBV6-3|TRBJ1-2
TGTGCCAGCAGCTCATTAGGAGGCGGCTACACCTTC
CASSSLGGGYTF
>-|-|TRBV6-4|TRBJ2-2
TGTGCCAGCAGTGTTCCACCCTTCTCTACCGGGGAGCTGTTTTTT
CASSVPPFSTGELFF
>TRBD1|-|TRBV10-3|TRBJ1-1
TGTGCCATCACTGTAGACAGGGGAAAACCTGAAGCTTTCTTT
CAITVDRGKPEAFF
>-|few|TRBV29-1|TRBJ1-1
TGCAGCGTTGAAGAAGCTTTCTTT
CSVEEAFF
>-|-|TRBV12-3/TRBV12-4|TRBJ2-2
TGTGCCAGCAGACAAAGCGGAAACACCGGGGAGCTGTTTTTT
CASRQSGNTGELFF
>-|few|TRBV20-1|TRBJ2-1
TGCAGTGCTAGTCAGCTCACGAGCTCCTACAATGAGCAGTTCTTC
CSASQLTSSYNEQFF
>TRBD2|-|TRBV20-1|TRBJ2-3
TGCAGTGCTAGAGATCCCAGCGGGGGGGGAGATACGCAGTATTTT
CSARDPSGGGDTQYF
>-|-|TRBV7-6|TRBJ2-4
TGTGCCAGCAGCCCCGGGAACACAGAGAAGCTAGCCAAAAACATTCAGTACTTC
CASSPGNTEKLAKNIQYF
>-|few|TRBV20-1|TRBJ1-2
TGCAGTGCGCCCCTCTTAGGTGGCTACACCTTC
CSAPLLGGYTF
>-|-|TRBV29-1|TRBJ1-1
TGCAGCATGTTACAGGGTGGAGGCATGAACACTGAAGCTTTCTTT
CSMLQGGGMNTEAFF
>-|-|TRBV11-1|TRBJ1-2
TGTGCCAGCAGCTTAGCGCGCGACAGAGGGATTACTAACTATGGCTACACCTTC
CASSLARDRGITNYGYTF
>-|-|TRBV10-2|TRBJ1-1
TGCGCCAGCAGTTTCCCAGAACTGCCTGGTGCTTTCTTT
CASSFPELPGAFF
>-|-|TRBV7-8|TRBJ2-5
TGTGCCAGCAGCCCCAGGGGGGCCCTAGAGACCCAGTACTTC
CASSPRGALETQYF
>-|-|TRBV5-1|TRBJ2-7
TGCGCCAGCAGCCCCTTTGAGAGGGACTCCTACGAGCAGTACTTC
CASSPFERDSYEQYF
>-|-|TRBV29-1|TRBJ2-5
TGCAGCGTTGTGCCTCGGCCGGGGAGGGAGACCCAGTACTTC
CSVVPRPGRETQYF
>-|few|TRBV28|TRBJ2-2
TGTGCCAGCAGTTTAGTCTCTCGTCATACCGGGGAGCTGTTTTTT
CASSLVSRHTGELFF
>-|-|TRBV14|TRBJ2-7
TGTGCCAGCAGCCCCGCAGGGTCCGAGCAGTACTTC
CASSPAGSEQYF
>TRBD1|once|TRBV20-1|TRBJ2-3
TGCAGTGCTGCCGGGACAGGGGGCGGTAGACTAATTCCTAGCACAGATACGCAGTATTTT
CSAAGTGGGRLIPSTDTQYF
>-|few|TRBV6-1|TRBJ2-5
TGTGCCAGCACCCCCCAGCCTTATGGGGCTGAGACCCAGTACTTC
CASTPQPYGAETQYF
>TRBD1|-|TRBV29-1|TRBJ2-3
TGCAGCGTTGACAGGGGACAGGGTCGTGATACGCAGTATTTT
CSVDRGQGRDTQYF
>-|-|TRBV7-2|TRBJ1-2
TGTGCCAGCAGCAACCTCCCGGGATATGGCTACACCTTC
CASSNLPGYGYTF
>-|few|TRBV20-1|TRBJ1-2
TGCAGTGCTAGGGTTCCGGGGTTGAGAAACTATGGCTACACCTTC
CSARVPGLRNYGYTF